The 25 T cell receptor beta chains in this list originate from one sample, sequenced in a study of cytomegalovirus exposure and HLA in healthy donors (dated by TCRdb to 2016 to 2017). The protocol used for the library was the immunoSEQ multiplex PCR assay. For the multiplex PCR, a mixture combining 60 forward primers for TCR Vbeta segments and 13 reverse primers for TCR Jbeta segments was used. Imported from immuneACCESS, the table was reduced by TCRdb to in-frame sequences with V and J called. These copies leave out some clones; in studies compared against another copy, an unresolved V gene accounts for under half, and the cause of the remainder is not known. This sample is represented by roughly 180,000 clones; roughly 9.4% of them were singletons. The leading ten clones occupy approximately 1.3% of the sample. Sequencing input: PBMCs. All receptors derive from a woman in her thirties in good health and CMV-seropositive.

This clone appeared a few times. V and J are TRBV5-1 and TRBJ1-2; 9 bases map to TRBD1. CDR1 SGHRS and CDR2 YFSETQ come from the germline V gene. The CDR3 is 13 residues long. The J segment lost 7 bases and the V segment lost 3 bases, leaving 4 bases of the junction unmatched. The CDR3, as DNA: TGCGCCAGCAGCTGGGACAGGGAGAGTGGCTACACCTTC. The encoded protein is CASSWDRESGYTF.

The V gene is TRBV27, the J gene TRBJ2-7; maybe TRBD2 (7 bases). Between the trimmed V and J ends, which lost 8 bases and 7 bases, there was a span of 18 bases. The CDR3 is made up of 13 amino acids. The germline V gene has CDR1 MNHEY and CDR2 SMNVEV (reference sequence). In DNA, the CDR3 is TGTGCCAGCCGGACTAGAGGGAGGGGGGAGCAGTACTTC. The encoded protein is CASRTRGRGEQYF.

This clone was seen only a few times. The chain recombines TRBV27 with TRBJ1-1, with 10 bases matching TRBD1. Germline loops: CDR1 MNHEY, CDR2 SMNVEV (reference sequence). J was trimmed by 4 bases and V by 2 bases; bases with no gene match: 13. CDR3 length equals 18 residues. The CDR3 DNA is TGTGCCAGCAGTTTACATCCCGGGACAGGGGAATTAGGCACTGAAGCTTTCTTT. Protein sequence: CASSLHPGTGELGTEAFF.

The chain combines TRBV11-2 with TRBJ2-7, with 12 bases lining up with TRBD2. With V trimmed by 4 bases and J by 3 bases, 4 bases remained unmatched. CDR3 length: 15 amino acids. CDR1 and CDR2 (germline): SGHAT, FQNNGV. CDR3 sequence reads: CASSWTSGEGYEQYF. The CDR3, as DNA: TGTGCCAGCAGCTGGACTAGCGGGGAGGGCTACGAGCAGTACTTC. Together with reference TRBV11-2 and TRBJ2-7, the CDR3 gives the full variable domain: EAGVAQSPRYKIIEKRQSVAFWCNPISGHATLYWYQQILGQGPKLLIQFQNNGVVDDSQLPKDRFSAERLKGVDSTLKIQPAKLEDSAVYLCASSWTSGEGYEQYFGPGTRLTVT.

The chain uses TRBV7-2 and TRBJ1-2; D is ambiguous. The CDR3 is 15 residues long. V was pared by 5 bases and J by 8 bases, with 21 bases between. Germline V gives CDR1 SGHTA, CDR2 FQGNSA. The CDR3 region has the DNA TGTGCCAGCAGCCCCCGAGGTAGCCCCCAAATGGGCTACACCTTC. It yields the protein CASSPRGSPQMGYTF.

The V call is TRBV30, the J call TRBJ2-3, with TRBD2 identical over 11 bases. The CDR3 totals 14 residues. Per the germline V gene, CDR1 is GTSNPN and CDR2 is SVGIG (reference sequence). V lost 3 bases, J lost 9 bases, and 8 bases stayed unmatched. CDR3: CAWRGLAALGTQYF. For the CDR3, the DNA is TGTGCCTGGAGGGGACTAGCGGCCCTAGGGACGCAGTATTTT.

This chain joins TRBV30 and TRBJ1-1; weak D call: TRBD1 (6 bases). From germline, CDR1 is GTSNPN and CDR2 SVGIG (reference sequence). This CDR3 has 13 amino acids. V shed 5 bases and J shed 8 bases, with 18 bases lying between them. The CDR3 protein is CAWRTGYLSEAFF. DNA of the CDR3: TGTGCCTGGCGAACAGGGTACTTATCCGAAGCTTTCTTT. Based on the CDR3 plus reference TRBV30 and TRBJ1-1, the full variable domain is SQTIHQWPATLVQPVGSPLSLECTVEGTSNPNLYWYRQAAGRGLQLLFYSVGIGQISSEVPQNLSASRPQDRQFILSSKKLLLSDSGFYLCAWRTGYLSEAFFGQGTRLTVV.

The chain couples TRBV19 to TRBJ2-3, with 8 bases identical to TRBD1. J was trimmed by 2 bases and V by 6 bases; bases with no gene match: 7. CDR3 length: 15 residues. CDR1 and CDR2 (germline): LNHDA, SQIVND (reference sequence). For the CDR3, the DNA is TGTGCCAGTAGGGACAGGGACAGATACACAGATACGCAGTATTTT. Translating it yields CASRDRDRYTDTQYF.

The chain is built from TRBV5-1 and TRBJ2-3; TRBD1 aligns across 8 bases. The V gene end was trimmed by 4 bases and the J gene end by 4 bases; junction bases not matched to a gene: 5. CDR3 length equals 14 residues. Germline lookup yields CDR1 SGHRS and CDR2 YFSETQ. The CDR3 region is CASSNRQGSDTQYF. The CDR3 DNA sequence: TGCGCCAGCAGCAACCGACAGGGGTCAGATACGCAGTATTTT.

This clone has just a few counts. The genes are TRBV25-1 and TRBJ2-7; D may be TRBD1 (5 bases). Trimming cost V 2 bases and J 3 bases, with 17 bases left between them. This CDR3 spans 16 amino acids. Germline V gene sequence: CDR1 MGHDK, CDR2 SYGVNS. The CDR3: CASSEGWGSPNYEQYF. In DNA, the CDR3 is TGTGCCAGCAGTGAAGGGTGGGGCAGCCCCAACTACGAGCAGTACTTC.

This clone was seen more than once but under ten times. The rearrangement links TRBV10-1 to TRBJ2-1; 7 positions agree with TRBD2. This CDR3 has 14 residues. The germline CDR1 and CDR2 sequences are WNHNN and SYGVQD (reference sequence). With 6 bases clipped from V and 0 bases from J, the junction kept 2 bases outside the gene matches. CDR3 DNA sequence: TGCGCCAGCAGGCCTAGCGGCTCCTACAATGAGCAGTTCTTC. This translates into CASRPSGSYNEQFF.

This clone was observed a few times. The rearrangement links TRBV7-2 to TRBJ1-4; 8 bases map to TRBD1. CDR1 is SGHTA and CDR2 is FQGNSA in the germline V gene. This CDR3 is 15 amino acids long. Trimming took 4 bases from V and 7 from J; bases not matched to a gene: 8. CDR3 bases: TGTGCCAGCAGCTCCTACAGGGGGATAACTGAAAAACTGTTTTTT. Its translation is CASSSYRGITEKLFF.

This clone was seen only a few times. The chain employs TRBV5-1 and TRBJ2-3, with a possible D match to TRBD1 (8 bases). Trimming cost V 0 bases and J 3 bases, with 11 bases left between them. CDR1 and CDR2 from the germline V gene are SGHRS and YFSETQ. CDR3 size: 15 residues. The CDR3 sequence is CASSLDRGGTDTQYF. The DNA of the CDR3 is TGCGCCAGCAGCTTGGACAGGGGGGGGACAGATACGCAGTATTTT.

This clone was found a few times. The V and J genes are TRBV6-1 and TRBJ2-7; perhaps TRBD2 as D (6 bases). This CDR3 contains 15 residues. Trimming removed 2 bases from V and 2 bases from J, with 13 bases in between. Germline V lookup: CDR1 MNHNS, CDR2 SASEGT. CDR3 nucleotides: TGTGCCAGCAGTGAATTGGGACTGGGAACCTACGAGCAGTACTTC. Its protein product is CASSELGLGTYEQYF.

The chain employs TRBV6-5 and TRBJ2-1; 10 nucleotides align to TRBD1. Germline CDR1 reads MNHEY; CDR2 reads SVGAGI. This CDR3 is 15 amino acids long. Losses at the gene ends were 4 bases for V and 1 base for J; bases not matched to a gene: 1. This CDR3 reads CASSSDRGSYNEQFF. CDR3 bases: TGTGCCAGCAGTTCGGACAGGGGGTCCTACAATGAGCAGTTCTTC.

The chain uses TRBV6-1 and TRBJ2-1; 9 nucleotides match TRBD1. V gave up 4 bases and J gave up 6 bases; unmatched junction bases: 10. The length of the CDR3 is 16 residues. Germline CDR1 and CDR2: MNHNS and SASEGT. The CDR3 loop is CASSGYRDRDRNEQFF. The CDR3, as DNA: TGTGCCAGCAGTGGGTACCGGGACAGGGACCGCAATGAGCAGTTCTTC.

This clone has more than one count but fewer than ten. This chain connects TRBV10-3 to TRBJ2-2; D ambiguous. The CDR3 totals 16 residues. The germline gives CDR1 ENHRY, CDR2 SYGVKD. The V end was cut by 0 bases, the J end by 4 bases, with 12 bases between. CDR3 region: CAISESAPSGTGELFF. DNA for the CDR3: TGTGCCATCAGTGAGTCGGCACCGTCGGGCACCGGGGAGCTGTTTTTT.

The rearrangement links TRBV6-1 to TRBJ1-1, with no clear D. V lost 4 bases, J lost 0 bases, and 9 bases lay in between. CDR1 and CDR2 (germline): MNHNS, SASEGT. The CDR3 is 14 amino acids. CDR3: CASSVNRLNTEAFF. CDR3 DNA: TGTGCCAGCAGTGTTAACAGATTGAACACTGAAGCTTTCTTT.

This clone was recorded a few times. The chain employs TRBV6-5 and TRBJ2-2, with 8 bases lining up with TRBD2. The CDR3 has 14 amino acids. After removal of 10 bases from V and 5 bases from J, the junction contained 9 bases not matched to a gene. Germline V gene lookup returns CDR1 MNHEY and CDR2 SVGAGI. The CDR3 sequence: CATKRESFTGELFF. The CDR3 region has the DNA TGTGCCACCAAGCGGGAGTCGTTTACCGGGGAGCTGTTTTTT.

DNA for the CDR3: TGTGCCAGCAGTTACGGGGTTAGCGGGAGGGGAGAGCAGTACTTC. Translated, it gives CASSYGVSGRGEQYF. The chain joins TRBV6-5 to TRBJ2-7, with TRBD2 matching 11 bases. The CDR3 runs 15 residues. V was clipped by 2 bases and J by 7 bases; unmatched bases: 7. The germline V gene encodes CDR1 MNHEY and CDR2 SVGAGI.

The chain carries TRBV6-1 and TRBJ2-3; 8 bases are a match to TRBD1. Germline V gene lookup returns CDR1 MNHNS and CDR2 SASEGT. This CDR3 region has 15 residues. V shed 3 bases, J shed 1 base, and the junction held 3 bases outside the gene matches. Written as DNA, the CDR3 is TGTGCCAGCAGTGAGGAGGGACAGGGCACAGATACGCAGTATTTT. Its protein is CASSEEGQGTDTQYF.

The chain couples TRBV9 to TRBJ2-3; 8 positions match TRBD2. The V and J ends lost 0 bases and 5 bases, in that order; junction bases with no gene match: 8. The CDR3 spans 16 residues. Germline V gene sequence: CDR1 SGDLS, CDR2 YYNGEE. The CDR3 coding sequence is TGTGCCAGCAGCGTAGAAGGGGGACTAGGGGGAGATACGCAGTATTTT. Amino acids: CASSVEGGLGGDTQYF.

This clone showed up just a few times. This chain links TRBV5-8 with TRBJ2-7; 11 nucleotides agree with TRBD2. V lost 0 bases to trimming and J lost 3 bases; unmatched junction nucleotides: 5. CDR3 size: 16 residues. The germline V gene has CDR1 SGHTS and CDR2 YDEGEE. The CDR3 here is CASSLEQLAGVYEQYF. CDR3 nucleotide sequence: TGTGCCAGCAGCTTGGAGCAACTAGCGGGAGTCTACGAGCAGTACTTC.

The CDR3, as DNA: TGTGCCATCAGTGTTGGGACTCCTCCGAGAGCGGATACGCAGTATTTT. Translation: CAISVGTPPRADTQYF. The V call is TRBV10-3, the J call TRBJ2-3; tentatively, D is TRBD2 (6 bases). The CDR3 length is 16 residues. V was trimmed by 4 bases and J by 6 bases, leaving 20 bases between them. Germline V CDR1 and CDR2: ENHRY, SYGVKD.

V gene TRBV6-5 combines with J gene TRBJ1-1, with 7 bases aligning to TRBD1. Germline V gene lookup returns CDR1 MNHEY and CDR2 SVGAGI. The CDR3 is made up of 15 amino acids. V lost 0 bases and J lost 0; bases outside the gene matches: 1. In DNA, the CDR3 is TGTGCCAGCAGTTACTCCGGGACAGTGAACACTGAAGCTTTCTTT. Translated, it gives CASSYSGTVNTEAFF.